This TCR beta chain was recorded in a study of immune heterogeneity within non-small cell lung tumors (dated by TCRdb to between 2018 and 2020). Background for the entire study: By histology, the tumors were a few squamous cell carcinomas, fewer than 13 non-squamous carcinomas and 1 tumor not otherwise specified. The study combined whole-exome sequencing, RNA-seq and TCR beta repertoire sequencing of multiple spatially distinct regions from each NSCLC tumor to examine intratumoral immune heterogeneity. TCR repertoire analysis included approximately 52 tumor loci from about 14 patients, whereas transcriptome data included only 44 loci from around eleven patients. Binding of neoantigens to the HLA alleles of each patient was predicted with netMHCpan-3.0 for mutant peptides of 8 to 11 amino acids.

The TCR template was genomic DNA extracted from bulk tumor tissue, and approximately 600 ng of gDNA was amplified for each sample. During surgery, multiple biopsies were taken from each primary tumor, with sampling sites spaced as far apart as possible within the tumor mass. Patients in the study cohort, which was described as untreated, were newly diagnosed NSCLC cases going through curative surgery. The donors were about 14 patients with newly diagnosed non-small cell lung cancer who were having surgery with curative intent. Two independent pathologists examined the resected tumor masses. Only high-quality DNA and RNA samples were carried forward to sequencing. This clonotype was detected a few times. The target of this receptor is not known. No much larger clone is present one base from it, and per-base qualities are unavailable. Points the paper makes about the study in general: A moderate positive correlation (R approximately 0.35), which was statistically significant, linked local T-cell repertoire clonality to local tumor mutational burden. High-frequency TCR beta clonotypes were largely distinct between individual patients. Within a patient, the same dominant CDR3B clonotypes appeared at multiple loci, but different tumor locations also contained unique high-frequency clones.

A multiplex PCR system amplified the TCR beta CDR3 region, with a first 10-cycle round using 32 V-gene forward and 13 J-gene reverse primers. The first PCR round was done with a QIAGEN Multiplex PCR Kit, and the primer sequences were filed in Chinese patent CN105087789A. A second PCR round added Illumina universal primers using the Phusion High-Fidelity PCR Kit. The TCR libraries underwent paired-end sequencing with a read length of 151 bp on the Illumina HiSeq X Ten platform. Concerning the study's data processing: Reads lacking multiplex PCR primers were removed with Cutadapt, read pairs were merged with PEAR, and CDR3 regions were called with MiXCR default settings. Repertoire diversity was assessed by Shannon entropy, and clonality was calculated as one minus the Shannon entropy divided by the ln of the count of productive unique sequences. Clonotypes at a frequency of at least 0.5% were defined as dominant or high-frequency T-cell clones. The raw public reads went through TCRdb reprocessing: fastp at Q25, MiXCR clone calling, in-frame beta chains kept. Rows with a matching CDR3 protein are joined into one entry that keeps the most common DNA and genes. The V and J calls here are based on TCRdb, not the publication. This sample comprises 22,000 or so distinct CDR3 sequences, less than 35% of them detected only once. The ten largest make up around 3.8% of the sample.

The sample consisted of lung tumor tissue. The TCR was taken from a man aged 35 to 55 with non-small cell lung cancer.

The CDR3 region has the sequence CSARAGTGTDTQYF. The DNA sequence is given as TGCAGTGCTAGAGCTGGGACTGGCACAGATACGCAGTATTTT. The chain is assembled from TRBV20-1 and TRBJ2-3, with a weak D call of TRBD2 (6 bases match). The CDR3 sequence holds 14 residues, the cysteine and phenylalanine included. CDR3 DNA is the only sequence kept; it has 42 bases, read in frame from the first base. Cut back by 1 base and 1 base, the V and J ends lie 9 bases apart. Taken from the germline V gene (reference sequence), the CDR1 and CDR2 loops are DFQATT and SNEGSKA.